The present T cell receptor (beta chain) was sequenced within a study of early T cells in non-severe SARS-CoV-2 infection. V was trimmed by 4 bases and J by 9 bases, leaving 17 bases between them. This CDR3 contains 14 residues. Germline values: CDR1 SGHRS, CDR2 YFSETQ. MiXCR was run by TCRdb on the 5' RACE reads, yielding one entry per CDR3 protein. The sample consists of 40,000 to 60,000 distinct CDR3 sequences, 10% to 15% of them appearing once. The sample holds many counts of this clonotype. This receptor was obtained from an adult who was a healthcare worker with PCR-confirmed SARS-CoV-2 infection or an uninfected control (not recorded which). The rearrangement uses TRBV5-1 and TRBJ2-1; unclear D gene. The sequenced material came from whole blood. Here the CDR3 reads CASSTEERKGEQFF. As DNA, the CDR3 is TGCGCCAGCAGCACGGAAGAACGAAAGGGTGAGCAGTTCTTC. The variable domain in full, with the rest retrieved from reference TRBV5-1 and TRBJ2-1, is KAGVTQTPRYLIKTRGQQVTLSCSPISGHRSVSWYQQTPGQGLQFLFEYFSETQRNKGNFPGRFSGRQFSNSRSEMNVSTLELGDSALYLCASSTEERKGEQFFGPGTRLTVL.